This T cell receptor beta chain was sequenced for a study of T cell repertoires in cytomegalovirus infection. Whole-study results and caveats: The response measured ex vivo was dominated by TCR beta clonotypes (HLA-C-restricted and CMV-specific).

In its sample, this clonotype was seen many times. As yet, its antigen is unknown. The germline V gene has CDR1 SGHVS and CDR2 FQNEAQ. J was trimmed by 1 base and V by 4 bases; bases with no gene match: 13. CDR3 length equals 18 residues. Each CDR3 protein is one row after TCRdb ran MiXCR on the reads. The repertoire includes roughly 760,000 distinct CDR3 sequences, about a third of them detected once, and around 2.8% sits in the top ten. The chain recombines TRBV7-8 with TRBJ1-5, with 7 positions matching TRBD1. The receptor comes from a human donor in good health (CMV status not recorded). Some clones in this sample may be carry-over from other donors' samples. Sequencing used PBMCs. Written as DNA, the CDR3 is TGTGCCAGCAGCTCACGGTTAGGACAGGAGGGAAGCAATCAGCCCCAGCATTTT. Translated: CASSSRLGQEGSNQPQHF.